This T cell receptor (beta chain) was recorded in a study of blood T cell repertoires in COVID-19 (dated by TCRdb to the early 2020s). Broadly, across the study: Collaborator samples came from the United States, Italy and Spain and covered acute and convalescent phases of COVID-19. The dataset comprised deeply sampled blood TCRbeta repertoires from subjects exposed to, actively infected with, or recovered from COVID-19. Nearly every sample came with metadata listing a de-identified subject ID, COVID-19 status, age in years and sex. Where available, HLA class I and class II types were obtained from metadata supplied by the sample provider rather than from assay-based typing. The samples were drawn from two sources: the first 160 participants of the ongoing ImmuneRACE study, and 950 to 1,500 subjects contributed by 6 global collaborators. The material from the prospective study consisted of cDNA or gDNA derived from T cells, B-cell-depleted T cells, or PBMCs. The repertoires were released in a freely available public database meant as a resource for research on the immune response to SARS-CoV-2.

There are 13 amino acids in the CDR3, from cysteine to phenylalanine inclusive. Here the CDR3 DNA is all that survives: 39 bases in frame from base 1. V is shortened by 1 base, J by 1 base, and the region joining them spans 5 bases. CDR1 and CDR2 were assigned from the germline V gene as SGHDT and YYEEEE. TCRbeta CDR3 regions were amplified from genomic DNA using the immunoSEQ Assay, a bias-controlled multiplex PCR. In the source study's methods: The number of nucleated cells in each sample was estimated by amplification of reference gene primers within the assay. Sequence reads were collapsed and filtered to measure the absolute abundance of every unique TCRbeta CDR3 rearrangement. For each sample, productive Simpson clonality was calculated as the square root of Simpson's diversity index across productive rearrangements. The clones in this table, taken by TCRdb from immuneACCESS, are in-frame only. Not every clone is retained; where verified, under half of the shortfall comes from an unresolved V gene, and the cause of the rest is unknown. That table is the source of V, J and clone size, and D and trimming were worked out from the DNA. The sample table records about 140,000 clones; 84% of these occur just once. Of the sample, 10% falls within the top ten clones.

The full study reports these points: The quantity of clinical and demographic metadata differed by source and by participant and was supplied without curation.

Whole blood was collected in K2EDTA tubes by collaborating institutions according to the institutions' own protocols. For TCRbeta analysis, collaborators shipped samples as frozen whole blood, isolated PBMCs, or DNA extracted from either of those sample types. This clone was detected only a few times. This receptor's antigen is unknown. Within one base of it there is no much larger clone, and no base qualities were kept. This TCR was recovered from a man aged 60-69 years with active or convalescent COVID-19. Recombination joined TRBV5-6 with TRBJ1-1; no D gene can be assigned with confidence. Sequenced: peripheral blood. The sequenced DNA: TGTGCCAGCAGCTTGCGGGGGAACACTGAAGCTTTCTTT. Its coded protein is CASSLRGNTEAFF. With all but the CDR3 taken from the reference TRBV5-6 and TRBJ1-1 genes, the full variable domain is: DAGVTQSPTHLIKTRGQQVTLRCSPKSGHDTVSWYQQALGQGPQFIFQYYEEEERQRGNFPDRFSGHQFPNYSSELNVNALLLGDSALYLCASSLRGNTEAFFGQGTRLTVV.